This T cell receptor beta chain appears in the sequencing data of a study of cytomegalovirus exposure and HLA in healthy donors. At the level of the study: As an earlier analysis found, about 190 million T cells yielded approximately 110 million unique TCR beta sequences.

60 Vbeta and 13 Jbeta primers were used in PCR. Using immunoSEQ multiplex PCR, the repertoire was profiled, and TCRdb retains in-frame clones only, with some absent. Of 150,000 to 200,000 clones in the sample, around 73% were seen once. In this sample, this clone turned up a few times. The germline V and J ends were trimmed by 2 bases and 6 bases, with 14 bases remaining between them. The CDR3 covers 14 residues. CDR1 is SGDLS and CDR2 is YYNGEE in the germline V gene. The gene calls are TRBV9 and TRBJ1-1; possible D gene TRBD1, 5 bases. The sequencing sample was made of PBMCs. The clonotype originates from a man aged 60-69 years in good health and CMV-seronegative. CDR3 sequence: CASSVGTRGAEAFF. In nucleotides, the CDR3 is TGTGCCAGCAGCGTTGGGACTAGGGGCGCTGAAGCTTTCTTT.